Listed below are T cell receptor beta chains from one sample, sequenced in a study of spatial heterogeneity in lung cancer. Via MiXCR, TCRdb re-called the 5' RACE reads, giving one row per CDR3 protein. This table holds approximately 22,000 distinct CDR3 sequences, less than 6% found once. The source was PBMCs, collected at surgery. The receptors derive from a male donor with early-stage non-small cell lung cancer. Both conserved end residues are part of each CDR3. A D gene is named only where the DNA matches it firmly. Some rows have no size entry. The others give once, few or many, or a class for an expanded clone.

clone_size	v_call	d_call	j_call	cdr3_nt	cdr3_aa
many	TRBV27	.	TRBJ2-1	TGTGCCAGCACCCTCCGGAGCGGAACCTACAATGAGCAGTTCTTC	CASTLRSGTYNEQFF
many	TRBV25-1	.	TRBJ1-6	TGTGCCAGCAGTGACCACTCGAACCGAAATTCACCCCTCCACTTT	CASSDHSNRNSPLHF
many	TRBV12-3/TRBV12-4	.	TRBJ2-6	TGTGCCAGCAGTACTACCAGGTTCCTCGTCTCTGGGGCCAACGTCCTGACTTTC	CASSTTRFLVSGANVLTF
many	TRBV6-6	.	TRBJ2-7	TGTGCCAGCAGTTACGGGGGGCCCTACGAGCAGTACTTC	CASSYGGPYEQYF
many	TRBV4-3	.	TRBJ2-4	TGCGCCAGCAGCCCCGAAGATCGGGGAAGTATTCAGTACTTC	CASSPEDRGSIQYF
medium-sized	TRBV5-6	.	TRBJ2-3	TGTGCCAGCAGCTTGGGGGCAAGTGATACGCAGTATTTT	CASSLGASDTQYF
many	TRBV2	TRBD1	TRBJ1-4	TGTGCCAGCAGCCAACAGGGGGGTCGAGAAAAACTGTTTTTT	CASSQQGGREKLFF
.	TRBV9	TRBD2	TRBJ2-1	TGTGCCAGCAGGCCCACTGGGGGAGGGCCGGGCTCCTACAATGAGCAGTTCTTC	CASRPTGGGPGSYNEQFF
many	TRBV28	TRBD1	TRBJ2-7	TGTGCCAGCAGTCAGGGACAGAGCGAGCAGTACTTC	CASSQGQSEQYF
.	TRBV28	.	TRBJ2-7	TGTGCCAGCGTGGGGGGCCCTAAGGGAGAGCAGTACTTC	CASVGGPKGEQYF
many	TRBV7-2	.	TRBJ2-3	TGTGCCAGCTCGCGCGGAATCACAGATACGCAGTATTTT	CASSRGITDTQYF
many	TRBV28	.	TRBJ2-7	TGTGCCAGCAGCCCCGGGAGCCTGTCGGGAGAGCAGTACTTC	CASSPGSLSGEQYF
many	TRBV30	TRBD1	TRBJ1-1	TGTGCCTGGAGAAGGGACAGCACTGAAGCTTTCTTT	CAWRRDSTEAFF
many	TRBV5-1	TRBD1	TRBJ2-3	TGCGCCAGCAGCCCACCACAGGGGGCTGGAACAGATACGCAGTATTTT	CASSPPQGAGTDTQYF
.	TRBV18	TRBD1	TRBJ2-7	TGTGCCAGCTCACCATCCTACAGGGGCGAGCAGTACTTC	CASSPSYRGEQYF
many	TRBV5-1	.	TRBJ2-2	TGCGCCAGCAGAGAGGGGACCCTTAGGGCCGGGGAGCTGTTTTTT	CASREGTLRAGELFF
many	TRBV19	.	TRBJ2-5	TGTGCCTCCCTCGGTGATAGCGCAGAGACCCAGTACTTC	CASLGDSAETQYF
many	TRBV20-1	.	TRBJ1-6	TGCAGTGCTAGAGACACCGGGAGCTCCTATAATTCACCCCTCCACTTT	CSARDTGSSYNSPLHF
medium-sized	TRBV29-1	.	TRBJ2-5	TGCAGCGTTGCTGTAGGAGAGACCCAGTACTTC	CSVAVGETQYF